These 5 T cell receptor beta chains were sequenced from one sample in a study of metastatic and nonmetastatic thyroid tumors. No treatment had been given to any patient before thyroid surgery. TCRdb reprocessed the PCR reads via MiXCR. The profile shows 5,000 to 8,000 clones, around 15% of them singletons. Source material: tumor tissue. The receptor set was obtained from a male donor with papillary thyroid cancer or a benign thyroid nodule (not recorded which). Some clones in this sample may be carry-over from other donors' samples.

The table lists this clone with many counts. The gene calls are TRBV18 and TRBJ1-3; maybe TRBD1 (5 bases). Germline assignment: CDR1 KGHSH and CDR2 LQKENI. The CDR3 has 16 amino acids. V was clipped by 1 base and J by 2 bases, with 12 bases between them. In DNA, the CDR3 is TGTGCCAGCTCACCACAGGGCAGGGTGGCTGGAAACACCATATATTTT. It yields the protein CASSPQGRVAGNTIYF.

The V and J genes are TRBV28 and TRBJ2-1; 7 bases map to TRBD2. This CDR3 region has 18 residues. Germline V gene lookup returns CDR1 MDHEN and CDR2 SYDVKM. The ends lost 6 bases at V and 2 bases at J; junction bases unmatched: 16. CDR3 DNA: TGTGCCAGCAGCGCTTTCCTGGGACTACAAAGGGCCTACAATGAGCAGTTCTTC. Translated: CASSAFLGLQRAYNEQFF.

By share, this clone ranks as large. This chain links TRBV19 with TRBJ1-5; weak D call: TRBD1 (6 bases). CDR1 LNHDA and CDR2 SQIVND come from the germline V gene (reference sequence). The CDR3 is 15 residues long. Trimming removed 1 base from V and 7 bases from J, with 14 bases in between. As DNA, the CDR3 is TGTGCCAGTAGTATAGCGGGGGGCGGCGTACAGCCCCAGCATTTT. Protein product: CASSIAGGGVQPQHF.

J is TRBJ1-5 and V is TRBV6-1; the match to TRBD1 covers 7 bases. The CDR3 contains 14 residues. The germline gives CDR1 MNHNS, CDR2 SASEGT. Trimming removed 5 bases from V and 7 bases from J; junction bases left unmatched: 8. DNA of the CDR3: TGTGCCAGCAGTTGGGAACAGGGGAAACAGCCCCAGCATTTT. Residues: CASSWEQGKQPQHF.

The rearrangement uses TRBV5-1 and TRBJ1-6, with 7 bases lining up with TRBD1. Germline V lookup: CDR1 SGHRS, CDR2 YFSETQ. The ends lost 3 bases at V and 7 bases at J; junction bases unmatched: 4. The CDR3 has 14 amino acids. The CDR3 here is CASSYTGENSPLHF. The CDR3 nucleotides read TGCGCCAGCAGCTATACAGGGGAGAATTCACCCCTCCACTTT.